This entry describes one T cell receptor beta chain. The sample belongs to a study of cytomegalovirus exposure and HLA in healthy donors. 13 Jbeta primers and 60 Vbeta primers were used for the PCR. The assay was immunoSEQ multiplex PCR, and TCRdb's table has in-frame clones only and misses some. The data contain 190,000 or so clones, around 83% of them singletons. Input material: PBMCs. This clonotype originated in a man over 45 in good health and CMV-seronegative.

The CDR3 region is CASSRTLGGQETQYF. CDR3 in DNA: TGTGCCAGCAGCCGTACCCTTGGGGGGCAAGAGACCCAGTACTTC. This chain links TRBV7-2 with TRBJ2-5; weak D call: TRBD2 (6 bases). The CDR3 spans 15 residues. The V gene's germline CDR1 is SGHTA and CDR2 FQGNSA. Trimming shortened V by 5 bases and J by 2 bases, and 15 bases separated the two germline ends.